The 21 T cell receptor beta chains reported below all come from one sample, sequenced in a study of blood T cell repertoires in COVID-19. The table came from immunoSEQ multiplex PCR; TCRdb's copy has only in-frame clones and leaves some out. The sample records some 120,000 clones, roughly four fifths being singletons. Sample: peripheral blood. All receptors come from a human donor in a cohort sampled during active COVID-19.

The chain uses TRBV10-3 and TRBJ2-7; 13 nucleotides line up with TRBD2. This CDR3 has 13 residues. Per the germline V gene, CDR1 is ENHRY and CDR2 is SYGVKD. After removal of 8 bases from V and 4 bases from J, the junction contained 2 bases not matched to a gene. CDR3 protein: CAIQLAGGYEQYF. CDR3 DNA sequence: TGTGCCATCCAACTAGCGGGAGGGTACGAGCAGTACTTC.

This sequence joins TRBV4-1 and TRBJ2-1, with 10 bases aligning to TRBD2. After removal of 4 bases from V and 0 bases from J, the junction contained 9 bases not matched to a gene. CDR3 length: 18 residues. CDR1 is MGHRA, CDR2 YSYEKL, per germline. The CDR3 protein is CASSPHGASGSSYNEQFF. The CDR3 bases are TGCGCCAGCAGCCCCCACGGGGCTAGCGGGAGCTCCTACAATGAGCAGTTCTTC.

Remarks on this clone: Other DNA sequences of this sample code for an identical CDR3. Here the CDR3 DNA reads TGTGCCAGCTCACCCGGACGGGGGAACACTGAAGCTTTCTTT. It yields the protein CASSPGRGNTEAFF. This sequence joins TRBV18 and TRBJ1-1; D gene uncertain. The germline V gene has CDR1 KGHSH and CDR2 LQKENI. Deletions cut 3 bases from V and 1 base from J, with 9 bases between. CDR3 size: 14 residues.

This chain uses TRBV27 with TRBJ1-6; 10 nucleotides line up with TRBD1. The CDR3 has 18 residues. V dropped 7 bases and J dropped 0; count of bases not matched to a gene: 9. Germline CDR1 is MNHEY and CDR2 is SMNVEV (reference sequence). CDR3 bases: TGTGCCAGCACTCAGGGGCGGGACAGGGGCTCCTATAATTCACCCCTCCACTTT. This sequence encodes CASTQGRDRGSYNSPLHF.

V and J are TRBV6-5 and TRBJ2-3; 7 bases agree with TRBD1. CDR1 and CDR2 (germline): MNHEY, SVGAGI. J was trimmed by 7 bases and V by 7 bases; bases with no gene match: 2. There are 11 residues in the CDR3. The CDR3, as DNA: TGTGCCAGCAAGGGGGCTAATACGCAGTATTTT. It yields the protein CASKGANTQYF.

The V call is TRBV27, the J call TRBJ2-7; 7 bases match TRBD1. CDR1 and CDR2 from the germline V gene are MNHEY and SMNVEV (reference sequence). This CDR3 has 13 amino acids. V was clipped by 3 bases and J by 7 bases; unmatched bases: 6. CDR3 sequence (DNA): TGTGCCAGCAGTTTCTACAGGGGCGGGGAGCAGTACTTC. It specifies CASSFYRGGEQYF.

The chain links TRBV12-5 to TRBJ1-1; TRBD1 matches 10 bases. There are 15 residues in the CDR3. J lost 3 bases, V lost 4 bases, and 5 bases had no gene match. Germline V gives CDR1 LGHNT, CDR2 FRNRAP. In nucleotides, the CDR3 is TGTGCTAGTGGTTGGGGGACAGGGGTTGACACTGAAGCTTTCTTT. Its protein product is CASGWGTGVDTEAFF.

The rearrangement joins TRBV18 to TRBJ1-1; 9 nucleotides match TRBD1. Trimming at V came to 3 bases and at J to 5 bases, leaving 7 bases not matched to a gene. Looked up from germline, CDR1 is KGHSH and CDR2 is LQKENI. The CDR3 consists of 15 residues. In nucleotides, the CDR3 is TGTGCCAGCTCACCGCTCAAGGACAGGGGTACTGAAGCTTTCTTT. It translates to CASSPLKDRGTEAFF. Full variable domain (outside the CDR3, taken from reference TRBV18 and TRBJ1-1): NAGVMQNPRHLVRRRGQEARLRCSPMKGHSHVYWYRQLPEEGLKFMVYLQKENIIDESGMPKERFSAEFPKEGPSILRIQQVVRGDSAAYFCASSPLKDRGTEAFFGQGTRLTVV.

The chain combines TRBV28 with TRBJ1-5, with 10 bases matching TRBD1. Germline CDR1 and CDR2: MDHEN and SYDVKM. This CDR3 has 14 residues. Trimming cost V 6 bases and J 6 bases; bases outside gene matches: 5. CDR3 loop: CASSQGQGLQPQHF. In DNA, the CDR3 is TGTGCCAGCAGCCAGGGACAGGGGCTTCAGCCCCAGCATTTT.

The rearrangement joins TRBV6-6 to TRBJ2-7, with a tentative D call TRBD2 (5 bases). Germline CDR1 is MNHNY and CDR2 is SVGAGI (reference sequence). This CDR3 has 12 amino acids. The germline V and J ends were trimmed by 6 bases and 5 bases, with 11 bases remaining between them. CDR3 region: CASSSWGDEQYF. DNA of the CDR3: TGTGCCAGCAGCTCTTGGGGAGACGAGCAGTACTTC.

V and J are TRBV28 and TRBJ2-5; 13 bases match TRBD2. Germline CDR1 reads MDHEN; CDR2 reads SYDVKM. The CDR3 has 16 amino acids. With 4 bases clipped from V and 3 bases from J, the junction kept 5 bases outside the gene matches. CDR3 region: CASSWGGLAGKETQYF. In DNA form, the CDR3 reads TGTGCCAGCAGTTGGGGGGGACTAGCGGGAAAAGAGACCCAGTACTTC.

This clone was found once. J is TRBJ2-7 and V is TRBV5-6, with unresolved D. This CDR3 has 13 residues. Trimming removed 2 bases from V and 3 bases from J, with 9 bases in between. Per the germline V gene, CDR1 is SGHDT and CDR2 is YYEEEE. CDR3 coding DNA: TGTGCCAGCAGCTTCCTGCGGAGCTACGAGCAGTACTTC. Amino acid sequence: CASSFLRSYEQYF.

CDR3 sequence: CASSDMSGTSTDTQYF. CDR3 nucleotides: TGTGCCAGCAGTGATATGAGCGGAACTAGCACAGATACGCAGTATTTT. The rearrangement links TRBV2 to TRBJ2-3; D possibly corresponds to TRBD2 (5 bases). CDR1 is SNHLY and CDR2 is FYNNEI in the germline V gene. V lost 3 bases to trimming and J lost 0 bases, with 13 bases between them. The CDR3 is made up of 16 amino acids.

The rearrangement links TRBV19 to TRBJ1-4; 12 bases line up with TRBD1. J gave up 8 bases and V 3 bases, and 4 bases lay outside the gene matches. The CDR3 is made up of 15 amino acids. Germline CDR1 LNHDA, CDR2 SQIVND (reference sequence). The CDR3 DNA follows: TGTGCCAGTAGTATGTTAGGGACAGGGGGCGAAAAACTGTTTTTT. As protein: CASSMLGTGGEKLFF.

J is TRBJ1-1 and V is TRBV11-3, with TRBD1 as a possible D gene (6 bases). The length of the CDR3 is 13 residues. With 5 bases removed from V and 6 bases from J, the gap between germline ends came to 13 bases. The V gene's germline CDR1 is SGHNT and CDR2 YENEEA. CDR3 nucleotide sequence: TGTGCCAGCAGCGGGAGGGGGAAGGCTGAAGCTTTCTTT. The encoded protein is CASSGRGKAEAFF.

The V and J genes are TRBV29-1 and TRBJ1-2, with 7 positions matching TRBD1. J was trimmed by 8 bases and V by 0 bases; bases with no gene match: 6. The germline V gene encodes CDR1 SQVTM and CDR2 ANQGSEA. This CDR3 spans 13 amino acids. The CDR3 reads CSVEEMGTVGYTF. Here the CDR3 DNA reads TGCAGCGTTGAAGAAATGGGGACAGTCGGCTACACCTTC. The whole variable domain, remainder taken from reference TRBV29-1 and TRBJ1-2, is SAVISQKPSRDICQRGTSLTIQCQVDSQVTMMFWYRQQPGQSLTLIATANQGSEATYESGFVIDKFPISRPNLTFSTLTVSNMSPEDSSIYLCSVEEMGTVGYTFGSGTRLTVV.

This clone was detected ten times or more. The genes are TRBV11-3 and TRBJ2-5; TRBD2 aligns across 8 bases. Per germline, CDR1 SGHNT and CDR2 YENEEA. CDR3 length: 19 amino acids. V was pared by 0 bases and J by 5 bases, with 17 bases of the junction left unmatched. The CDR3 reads CASSLDWDSGKPQGETQYF. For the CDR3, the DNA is TGTGCCAGCAGCTTAGATTGGGATAGCGGGAAACCCCAGGGGGAGACCCAGTACTTC.

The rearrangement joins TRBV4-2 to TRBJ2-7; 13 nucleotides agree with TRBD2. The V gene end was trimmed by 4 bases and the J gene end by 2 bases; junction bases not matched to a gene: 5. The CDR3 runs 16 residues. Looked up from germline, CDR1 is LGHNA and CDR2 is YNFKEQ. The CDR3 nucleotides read TGTGCCAGCAGCCTGACTAGCGGGGGGTCCACCTACGAGCAGTACTTC. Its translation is CASSLTSGGSTYEQYF.

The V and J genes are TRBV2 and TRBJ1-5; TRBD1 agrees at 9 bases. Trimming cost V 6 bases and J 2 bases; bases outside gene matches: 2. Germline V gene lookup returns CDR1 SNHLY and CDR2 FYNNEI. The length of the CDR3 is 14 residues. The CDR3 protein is CASSGTGRNQPQHF. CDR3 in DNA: TGTGCCAGCAGCGGGACAGGGCGCAATCAGCCCCAGCATTTT.

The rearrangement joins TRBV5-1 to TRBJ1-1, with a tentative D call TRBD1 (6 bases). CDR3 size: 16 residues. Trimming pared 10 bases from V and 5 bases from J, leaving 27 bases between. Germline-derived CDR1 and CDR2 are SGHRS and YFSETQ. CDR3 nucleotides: TGCGCCCGAAACGGACCTAAAGGGGGTCTGTGGACTGAAGCTTTCTTT. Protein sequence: CARNGPKGGLWTEAFF.

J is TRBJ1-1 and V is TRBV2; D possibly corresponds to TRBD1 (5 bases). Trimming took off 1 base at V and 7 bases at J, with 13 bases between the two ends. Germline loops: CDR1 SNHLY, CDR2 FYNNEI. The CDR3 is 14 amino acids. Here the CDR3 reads CASSEVVGADEAFF. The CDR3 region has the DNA TGTGCCAGCAGTGAAGTGGTAGGGGCGGATGAAGCTTTCTTT.